This paragraph covers one T cell receptor beta chain sequence. Its cognate antigen is unknown. The data derive from a study of T cell responses to AZD1222 COVID-19 vaccine. Clones were read by immunoSEQ multiplex PCR, and TCRdb kept only the in-frame ones, dropping some. Among about 120,000 clones listed, approximately 90% were seen once. Study-wide findings and caveats: Mostly white British, mostly female donors; authors suggested clonal diversity may be underestimated.

The receptor comes from an adult who received the AZD1222 COVID-19 vaccine. Sequencing used peripheral blood, obtained 28 days after the second AZD1222 dose.

In DNA, the CDR3 is TGTGCCAGTAGTACAATGGACAGGCCGCTACCAGCCCTTAACTATGGCTACACCTTC. This translates into CASSTMDRPLPALNYGYTF. The chain is built from TRBV19 and TRBJ1-2; 7 bases fit TRBD1. After removal of 4 bases from V and 1 base from J, the junction contained 18 bases not matched to a gene. Germline CDR1 LNHDA, CDR2 SQIVND (reference sequence). The CDR3 covers 19 residues.